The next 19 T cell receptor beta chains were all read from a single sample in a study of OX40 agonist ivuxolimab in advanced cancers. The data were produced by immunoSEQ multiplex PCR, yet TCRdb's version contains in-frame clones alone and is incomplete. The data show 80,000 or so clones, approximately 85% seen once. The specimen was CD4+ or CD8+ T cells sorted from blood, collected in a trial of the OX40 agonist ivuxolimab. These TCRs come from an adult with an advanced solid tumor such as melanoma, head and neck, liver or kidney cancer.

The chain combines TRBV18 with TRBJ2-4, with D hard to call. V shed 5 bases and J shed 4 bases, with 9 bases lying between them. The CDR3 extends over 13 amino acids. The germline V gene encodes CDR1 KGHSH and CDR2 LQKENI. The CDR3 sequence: CASSTGQKNIQYF. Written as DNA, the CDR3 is TGTGCCAGCTCAACGGGTCAGAAAAACATTCAGTACTTC.

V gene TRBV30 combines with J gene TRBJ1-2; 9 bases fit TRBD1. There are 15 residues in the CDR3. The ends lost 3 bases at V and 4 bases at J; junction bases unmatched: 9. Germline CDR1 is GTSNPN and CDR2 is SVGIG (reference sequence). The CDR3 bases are TGTGCCTGGAGGAAACAGGGGGCGAGTATCTATGGCTACACCTTC. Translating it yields CAWRKQGASIYGYTF. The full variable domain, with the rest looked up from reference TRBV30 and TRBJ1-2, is SQTIHQWPATLVQPVGSPLSLECTVEGTSNPNLYWYRQAAGRGLQLLFYSVGIGQISSEVPQNLSASRPQDRQFILSSKKLLLSDSGFYLCAWRKQGASIYGYTFGSGTRLTVV.

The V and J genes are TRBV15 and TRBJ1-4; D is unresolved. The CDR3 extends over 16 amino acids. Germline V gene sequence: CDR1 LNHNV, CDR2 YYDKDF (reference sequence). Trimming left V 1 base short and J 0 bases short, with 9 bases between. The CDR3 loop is CATSRGYSATNEKLFF. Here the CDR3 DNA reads TGTGCCACCAGCAGAGGTTACAGTGCAACTAATGAAAAACTGTTTTTT.

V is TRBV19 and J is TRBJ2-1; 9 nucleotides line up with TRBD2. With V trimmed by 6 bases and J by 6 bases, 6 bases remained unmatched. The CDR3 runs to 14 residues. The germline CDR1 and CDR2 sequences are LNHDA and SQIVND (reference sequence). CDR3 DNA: TGTGCCAGTAGAGGGGCGGGGGGGTTCAATGAGCAGTTCTTC. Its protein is CASRGAGGFNEQFF.

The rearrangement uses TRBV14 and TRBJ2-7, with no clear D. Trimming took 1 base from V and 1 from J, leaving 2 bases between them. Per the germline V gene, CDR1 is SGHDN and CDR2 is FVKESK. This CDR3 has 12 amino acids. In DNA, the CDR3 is TGTGCCAGCAGCCAAGTTTCCTACGAGCAGTACTTC. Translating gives CASSQVSYEQYF.

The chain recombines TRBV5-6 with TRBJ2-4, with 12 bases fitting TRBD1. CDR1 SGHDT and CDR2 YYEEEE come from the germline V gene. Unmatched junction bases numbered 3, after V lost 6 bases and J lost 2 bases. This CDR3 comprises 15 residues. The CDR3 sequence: CASTGTGGPKNIQYF. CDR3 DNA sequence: TGTGCCAGCACCGGGACAGGGGGCCCCAAAAACATTCAGTACTTC.

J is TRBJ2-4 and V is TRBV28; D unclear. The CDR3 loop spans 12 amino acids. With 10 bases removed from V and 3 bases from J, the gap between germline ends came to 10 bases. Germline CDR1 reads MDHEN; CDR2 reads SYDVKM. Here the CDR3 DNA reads TGTGCCACCTCAACTGGCAAAAACATTCAGTACTTC. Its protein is CATSTGKNIQYF.

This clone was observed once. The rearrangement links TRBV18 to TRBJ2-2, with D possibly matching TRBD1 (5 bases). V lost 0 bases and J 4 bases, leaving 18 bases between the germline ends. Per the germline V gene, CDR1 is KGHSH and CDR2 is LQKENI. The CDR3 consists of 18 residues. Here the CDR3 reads CASSPPLSSWGGTGELFF. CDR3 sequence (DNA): TGTGCCAGCTCACCACCCCTATCCTCCTGGGGCGGCACCGGGGAGCTGTTTTTT.

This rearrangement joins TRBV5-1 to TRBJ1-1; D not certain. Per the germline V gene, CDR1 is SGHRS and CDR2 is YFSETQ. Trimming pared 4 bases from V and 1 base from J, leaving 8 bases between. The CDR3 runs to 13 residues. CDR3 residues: CASSGRQNTEAFF. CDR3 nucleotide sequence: TGCGCCAGCAGCGGACGACAGAACACTGAAGCTTTCTTT.

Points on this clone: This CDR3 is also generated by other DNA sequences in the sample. CDR3 DNA sequence: TGCGCCAGCAGCTTCTCTCAGAACACTGAAGCTTTCTTT. Residues: CASSFSQNTEAFF. The V call is TRBV5-1, the J call TRBJ1-1; no firm D call. The CDR3 is 13 residues long. The germline V and J ends were trimmed by 2 bases and 1 base, with 6 bases remaining between them. Germline CDR1 and CDR2: SGHRS and YFSETQ.

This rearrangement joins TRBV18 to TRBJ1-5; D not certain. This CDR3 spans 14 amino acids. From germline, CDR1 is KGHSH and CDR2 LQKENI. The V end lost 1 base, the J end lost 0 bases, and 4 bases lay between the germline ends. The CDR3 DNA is TGTGCCAGCTCACCACAGGTTAGCAATCAGCCCCAGCATTTT. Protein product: CASSPQVSNQPQHF. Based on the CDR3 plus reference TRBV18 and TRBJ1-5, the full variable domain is NAGVMQNPRHLVRRRGQEARLRCSPMKGHSHVYWYRQLPEEGLKFMVYLQKENIIDESGMPKERFSAEFPKEGPSILRIQQVVRGDSAAYFCASSPQVSNQPQHFGDGTRLSIL.

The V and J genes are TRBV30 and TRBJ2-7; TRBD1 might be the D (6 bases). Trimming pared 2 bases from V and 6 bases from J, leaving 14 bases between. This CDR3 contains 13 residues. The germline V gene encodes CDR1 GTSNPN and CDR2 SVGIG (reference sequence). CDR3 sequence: CAWSTGSWGEQYF. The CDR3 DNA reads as TGTGCCTGGAGTACAGGGTCTTGGGGCGAGCAGTACTTC.

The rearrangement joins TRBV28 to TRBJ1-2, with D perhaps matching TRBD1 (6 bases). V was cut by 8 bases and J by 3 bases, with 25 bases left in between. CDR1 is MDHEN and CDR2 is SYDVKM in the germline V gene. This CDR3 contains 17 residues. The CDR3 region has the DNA TGTGCCAGCTGCTACAGGGTTATACCGAGGGGGGACTATGGCTACACCTTC. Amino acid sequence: CASCYRVIPRGDYGYTF.

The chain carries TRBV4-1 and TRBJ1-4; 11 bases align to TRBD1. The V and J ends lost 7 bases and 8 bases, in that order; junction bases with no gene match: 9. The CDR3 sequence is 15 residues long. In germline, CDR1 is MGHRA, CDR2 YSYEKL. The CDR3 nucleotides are TGCGCCAGCAAGAGGGGGACAGGGGGGAGGGAAAAACTGTTTTTT. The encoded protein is CASKRGTGGREKLFF.

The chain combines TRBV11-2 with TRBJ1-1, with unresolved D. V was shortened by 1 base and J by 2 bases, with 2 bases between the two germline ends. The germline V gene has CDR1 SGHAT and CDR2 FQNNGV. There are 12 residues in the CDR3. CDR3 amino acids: CASSLANTEAFF. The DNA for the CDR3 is TGTGCCAGCAGCTTAGCAAACACTGAAGCTTTCTTT.

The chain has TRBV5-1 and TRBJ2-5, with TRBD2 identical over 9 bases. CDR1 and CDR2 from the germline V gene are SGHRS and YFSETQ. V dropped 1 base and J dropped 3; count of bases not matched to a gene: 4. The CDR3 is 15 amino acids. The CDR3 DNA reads TGCGCCAGCAGCTTGATGGCTAGCGGGGAAGAGACCCAGTACTTC. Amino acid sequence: CASSLMASGEETQYF.

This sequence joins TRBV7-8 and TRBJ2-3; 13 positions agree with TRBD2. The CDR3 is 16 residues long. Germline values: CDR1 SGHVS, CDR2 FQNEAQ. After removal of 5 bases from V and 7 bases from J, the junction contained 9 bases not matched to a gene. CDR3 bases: TGTGCCAGCAGCCTTAGGGAGGGACTAGCGGGGAATACGCAGTATTTT. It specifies CASSLREGLAGNTQYF. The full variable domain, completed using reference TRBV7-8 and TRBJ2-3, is GAGVSQSPRYKVAKRGQDVALRCDPISGHVSLFWYQQALGQGPEFLTYFQNEAQLDKSGLPSDRFFAERPEGSVSTLKIQRTQQEDSAVYLCASSLREGLAGNTQYFGPGTRLTVL.

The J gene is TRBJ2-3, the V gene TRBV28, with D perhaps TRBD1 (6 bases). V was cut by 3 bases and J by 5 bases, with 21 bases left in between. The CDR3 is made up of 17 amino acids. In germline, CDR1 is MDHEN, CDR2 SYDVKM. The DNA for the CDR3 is TGTGCCAGCAGTTTCCTACTCAGGGGTCCGACGAAAGATACGCAGTATTTT. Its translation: CASSFLLRGPTKDTQYF. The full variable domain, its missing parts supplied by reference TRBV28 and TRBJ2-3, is DVKVTQSSRYLVKRTGEKVFLECVQDMDHENMFWYRQDPGLGLRLIYFSYDVKMKEKGDIPEGYSVSREKKERFSLILESASTNQTSMYLCASSFLLRGPTKDTQYFGPGTRLTVL.

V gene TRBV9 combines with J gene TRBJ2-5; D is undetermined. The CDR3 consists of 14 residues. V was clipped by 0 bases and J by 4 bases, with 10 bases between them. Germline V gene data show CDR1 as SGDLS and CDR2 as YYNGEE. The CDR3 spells CASSVDGFVETQYF. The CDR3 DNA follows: TGTGCCAGCAGCGTAGATGGGTTTGTAGAGACCCAGTACTTC.